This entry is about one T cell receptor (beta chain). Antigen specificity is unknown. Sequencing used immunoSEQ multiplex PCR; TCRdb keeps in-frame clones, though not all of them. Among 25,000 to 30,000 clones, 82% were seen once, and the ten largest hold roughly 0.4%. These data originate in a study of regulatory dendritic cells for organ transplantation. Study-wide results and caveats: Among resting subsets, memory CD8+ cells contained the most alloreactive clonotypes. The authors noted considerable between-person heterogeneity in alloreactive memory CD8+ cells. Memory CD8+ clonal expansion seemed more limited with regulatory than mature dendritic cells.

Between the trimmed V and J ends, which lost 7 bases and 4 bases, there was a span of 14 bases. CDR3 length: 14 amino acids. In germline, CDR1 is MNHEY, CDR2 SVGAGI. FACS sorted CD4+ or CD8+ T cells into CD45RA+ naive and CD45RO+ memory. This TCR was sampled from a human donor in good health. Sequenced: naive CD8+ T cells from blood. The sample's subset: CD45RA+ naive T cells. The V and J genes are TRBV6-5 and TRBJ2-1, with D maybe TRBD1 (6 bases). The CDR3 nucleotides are TGTGCCAGCATGGGACAATCCATTTACAATGAGCAGTTCTTC. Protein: CASMGQSIYNEQFF.